This TCR beta chain was captured by sequencing in a study of beta chain features in type 1 diabetes. cDNA synthesis used the whole RNA isolate, giving expressed TCRB sequences. The protocol was immunoSEQ multiplex PCR, while the TCRdb copy is restricted to in-frame clones and leaves out a portion. The sample includes some 180,000 clones, around 13% of them seen just once. Source material: central memory CD4+ T cells from blood. The clonotype originates from a woman younger than 30 in good health.

The CDR3, as DNA: TGTGCCAGTTGGACAGGCTCCTACGAGCAGTACTTC. Encoded protein: CASWTGSYEQYF. This rearrangement joins TRBV10-3 to TRBJ2-7; TRBD1 matches at 7 bases. This CDR3 has 12 amino acids. Germline assignment: CDR1 ENHRY and CDR2 SYGVKD. V lost 10 bases, J lost 0 bases, and 3 bases stayed unmatched.